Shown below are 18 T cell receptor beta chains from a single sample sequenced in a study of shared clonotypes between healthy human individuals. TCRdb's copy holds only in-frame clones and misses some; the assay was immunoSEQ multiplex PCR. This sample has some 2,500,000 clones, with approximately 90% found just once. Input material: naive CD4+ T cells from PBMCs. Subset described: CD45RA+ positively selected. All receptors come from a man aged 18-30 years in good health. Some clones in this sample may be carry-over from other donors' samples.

The CDR3 DNA reads as TGTGCCAGCAGTGAGCCCCCATGGGAGGGGGCCTCCTACGAGCAGTACTTC. This translates into CASSEPPWEGASYEQYF. The chain combines TRBV6-1 with TRBJ2-7, with D perhaps given as TRBD1 or TRBD2 (7 bases each). V dropped 3 bases and J dropped 0 bases, with 18 bases sitting between them. This CDR3 has 17 residues. The germline V gene has CDR1 MNHNS and CDR2 SASEGT.

The CDR3, as DNA: TGTGCCAGCAGCTTGACAGAGAGCAATCAGCCCCAGCATTTT. It encodes CASSLTESNQPQHF. This chain connects TRBV7-9 to TRBJ1-5, with D maybe TRBD1 (5 bases). Germline V gives CDR1 SEHNR, CDR2 FQNEAQ (reference sequence). The CDR3 consists of 14 residues. The V and J ends lost 3 bases and 1 base respectively, with 7 bases between them.

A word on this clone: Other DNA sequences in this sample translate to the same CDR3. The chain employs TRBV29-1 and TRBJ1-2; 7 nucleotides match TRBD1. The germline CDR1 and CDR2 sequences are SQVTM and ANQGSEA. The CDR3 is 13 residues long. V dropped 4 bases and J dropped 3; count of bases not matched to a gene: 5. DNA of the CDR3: TGCAGCGTTGGCAGGGGGATCGACTATGGCTACACCTTC. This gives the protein CSVGRGIDYGYTF. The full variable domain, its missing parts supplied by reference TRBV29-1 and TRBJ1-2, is SAVISQKPSRDICQRGTSLTIQCQVDSQVTMMFWYRQQPGQSLTLIATANQGSEATYESGFVIDKFPISRPNLTFSTLTVSNMSPEDSSIYLCSVGRGIDYGYTFGSGTRLTVV.

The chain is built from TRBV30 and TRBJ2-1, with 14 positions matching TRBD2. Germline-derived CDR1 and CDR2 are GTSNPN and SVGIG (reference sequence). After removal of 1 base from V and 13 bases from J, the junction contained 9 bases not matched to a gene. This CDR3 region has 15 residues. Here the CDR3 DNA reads TGTGCCTGGAGTGCTGCCGGGACTAGCGGGAGCTTCCAGTTCTTC. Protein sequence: CAWSAAGTSGSFQFF.

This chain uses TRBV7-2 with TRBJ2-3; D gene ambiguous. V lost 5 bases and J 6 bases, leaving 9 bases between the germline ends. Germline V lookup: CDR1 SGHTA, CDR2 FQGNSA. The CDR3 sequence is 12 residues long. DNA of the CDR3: TGTGCCAGCAGCCAAGCGTCCGATACGCAGTATTTT. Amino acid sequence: CASSQASDTQYF.

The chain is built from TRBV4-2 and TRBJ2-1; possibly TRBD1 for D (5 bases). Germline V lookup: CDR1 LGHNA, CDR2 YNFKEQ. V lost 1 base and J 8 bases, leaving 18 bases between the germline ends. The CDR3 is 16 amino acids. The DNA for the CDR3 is TGTGCCAGCAGCCAAGTACGTGGGGCGCGGACGGATGAGCAGTTCTTC. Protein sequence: CASSQVRGARTDEQFF.

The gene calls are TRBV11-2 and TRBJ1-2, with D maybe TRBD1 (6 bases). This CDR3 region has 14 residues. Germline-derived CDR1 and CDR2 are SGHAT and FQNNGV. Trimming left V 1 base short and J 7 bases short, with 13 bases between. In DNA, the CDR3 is TGTGCCAGCAGCTTAGTTACGGGGGCACTTGGCTACACCTTC. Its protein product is CASSLVTGALGYTF.

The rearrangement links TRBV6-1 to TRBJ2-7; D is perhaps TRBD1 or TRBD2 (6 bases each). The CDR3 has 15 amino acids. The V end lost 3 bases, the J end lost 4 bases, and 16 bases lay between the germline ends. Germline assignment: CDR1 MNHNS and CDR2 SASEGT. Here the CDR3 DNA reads TGTGCCAGCAGTGAGGGGGGCCAGCGGACGTACGAGCAGTACTTC. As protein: CASSEGGQRTYEQYF.

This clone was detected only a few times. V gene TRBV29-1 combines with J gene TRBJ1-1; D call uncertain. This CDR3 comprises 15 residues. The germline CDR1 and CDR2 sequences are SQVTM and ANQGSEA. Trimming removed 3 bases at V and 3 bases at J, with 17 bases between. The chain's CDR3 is CSVEPRIVSDTEAFF. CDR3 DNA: TGCAGCGTTGAGCCCCGGATAGTTTCGGACACTGAAGCTTTCTTT.

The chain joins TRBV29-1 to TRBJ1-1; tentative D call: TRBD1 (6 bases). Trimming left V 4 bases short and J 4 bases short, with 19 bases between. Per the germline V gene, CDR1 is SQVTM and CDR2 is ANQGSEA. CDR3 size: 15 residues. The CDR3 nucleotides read TGCAGCGTTGCTCTTTTTGGGGGCCGGGGCACTGAAGCTTTCTTT. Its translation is CSVALFGGRGTEAFF.

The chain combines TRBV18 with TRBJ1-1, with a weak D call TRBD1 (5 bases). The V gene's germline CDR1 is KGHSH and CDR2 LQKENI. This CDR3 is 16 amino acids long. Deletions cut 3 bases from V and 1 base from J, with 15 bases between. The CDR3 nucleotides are TGTGCCAGCTCACCGGTAGGAGGGGCACGGAACACTGAAGCTTTCTTT. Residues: CASSPVGGARNTEAFF. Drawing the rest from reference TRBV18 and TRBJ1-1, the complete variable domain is NAGVMQNPRHLVRRRGQEARLRCSPMKGHSHVYWYRQLPEEGLKFMVYLQKENIIDESGMPKERFSAEFPKEGPSILRIQQVVRGDSAAYFCASSPVGGARNTEAFFGQGTRLTVV.

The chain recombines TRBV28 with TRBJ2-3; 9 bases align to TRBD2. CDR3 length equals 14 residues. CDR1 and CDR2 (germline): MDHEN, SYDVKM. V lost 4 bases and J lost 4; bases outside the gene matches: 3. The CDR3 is CASSWREGADTQYF. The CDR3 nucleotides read TGTGCCAGCAGTTGGCGGGAGGGGGCAGATACGCAGTATTTT.

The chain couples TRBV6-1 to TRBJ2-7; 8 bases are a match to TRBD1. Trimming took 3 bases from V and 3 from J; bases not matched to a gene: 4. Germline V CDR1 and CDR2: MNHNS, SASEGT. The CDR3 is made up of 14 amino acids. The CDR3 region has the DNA TGTGCCAGCAGTGACAGGGGGCTGAACTACGAGCAGTACTTC. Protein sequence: CASSDRGLNYEQYF.

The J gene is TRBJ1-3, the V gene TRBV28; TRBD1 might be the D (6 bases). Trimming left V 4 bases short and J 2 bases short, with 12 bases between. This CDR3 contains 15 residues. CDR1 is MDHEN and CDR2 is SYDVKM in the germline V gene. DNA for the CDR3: TGTGCCAGCAGTTGGACAGCTACCACTGGAAACACCATATATTTT. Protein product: CASSWTATTGNTIYF. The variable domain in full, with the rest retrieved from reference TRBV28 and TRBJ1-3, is DVKVTQSSRYLVKRTGEKVFLECVQDMDHENMFWYRQDPGLGLRLIYFSYDVKMKEKGDIPEGYSVSREKKERFSLILESASTNQTSMYLCASSWTATTGNTIYFGEGSWLTVV.

The CDR3 coding sequence is TGTGCCAGCAGCTACTCGGGGGGATATGGAAACACCATATATTTT. Amino acid sequence: CASSYSGGYGNTIYF. The V call is TRBV7-3, the J call TRBJ1-3; D is possibly TRBD1 (5 bases). The CDR3 length is 15 residues. The germline V gene has CDR1 SGHTA and CDR2 FQGTGA. Trimming left V 4 bases short and J 3 bases short, with 13 bases between.

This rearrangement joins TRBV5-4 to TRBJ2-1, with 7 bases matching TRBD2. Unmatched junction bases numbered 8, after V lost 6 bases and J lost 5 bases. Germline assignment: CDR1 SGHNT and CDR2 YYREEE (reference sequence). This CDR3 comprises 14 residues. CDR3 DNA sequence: TGTGCCAGCACCAGACGGGACTATAACAATGAGCAGTTCTTC. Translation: CASTRRDYNNEQFF.

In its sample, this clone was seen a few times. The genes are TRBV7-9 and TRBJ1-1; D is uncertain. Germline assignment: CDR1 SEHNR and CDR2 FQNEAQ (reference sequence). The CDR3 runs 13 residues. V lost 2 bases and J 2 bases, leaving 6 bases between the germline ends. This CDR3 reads CASSLMSNTEAFF. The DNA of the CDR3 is TGTGCCAGCAGCTTAATGAGTAACACTGAAGCTTTCTTT.

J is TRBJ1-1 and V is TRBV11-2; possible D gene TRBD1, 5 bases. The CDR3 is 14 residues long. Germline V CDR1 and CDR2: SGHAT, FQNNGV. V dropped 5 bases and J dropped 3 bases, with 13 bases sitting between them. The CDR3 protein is CASSPYRGDTEAFF. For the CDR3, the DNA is TGTGCCAGCAGCCCCTACCGAGGGGACACTGAAGCTTTCTTT.